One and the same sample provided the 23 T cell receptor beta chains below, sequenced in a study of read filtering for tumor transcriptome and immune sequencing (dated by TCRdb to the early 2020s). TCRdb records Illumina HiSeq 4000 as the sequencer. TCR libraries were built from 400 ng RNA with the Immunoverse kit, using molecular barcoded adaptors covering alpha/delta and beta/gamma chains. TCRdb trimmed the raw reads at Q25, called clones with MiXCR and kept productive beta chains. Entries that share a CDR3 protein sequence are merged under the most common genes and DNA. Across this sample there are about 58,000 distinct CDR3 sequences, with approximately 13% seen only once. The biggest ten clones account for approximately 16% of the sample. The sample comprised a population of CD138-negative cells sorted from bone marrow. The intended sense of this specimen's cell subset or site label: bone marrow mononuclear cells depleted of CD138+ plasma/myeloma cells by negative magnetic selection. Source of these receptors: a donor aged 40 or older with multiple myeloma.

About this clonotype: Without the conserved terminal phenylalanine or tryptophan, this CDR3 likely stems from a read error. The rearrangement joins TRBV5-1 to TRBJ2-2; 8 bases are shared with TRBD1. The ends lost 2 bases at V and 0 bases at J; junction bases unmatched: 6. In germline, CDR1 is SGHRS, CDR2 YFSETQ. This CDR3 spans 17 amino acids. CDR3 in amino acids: CASSFRQGQANTGELFS. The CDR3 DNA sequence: TGCGCCAGCAGCTTCCGCCAGGGACAGGCGAACACCGGGGAGCTGTTTTCT.

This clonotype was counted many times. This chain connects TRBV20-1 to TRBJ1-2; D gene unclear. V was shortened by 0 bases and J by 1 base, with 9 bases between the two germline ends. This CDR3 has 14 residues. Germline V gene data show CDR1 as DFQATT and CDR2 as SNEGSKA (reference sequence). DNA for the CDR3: TGCAGTGCTAGAGACATCCTGCTTAACTATGGCTACACCTTC. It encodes CSARDILLNYGYTF.

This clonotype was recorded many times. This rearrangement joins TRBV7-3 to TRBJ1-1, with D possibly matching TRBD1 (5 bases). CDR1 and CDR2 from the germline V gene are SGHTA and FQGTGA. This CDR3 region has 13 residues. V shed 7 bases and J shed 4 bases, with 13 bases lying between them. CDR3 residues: CASKGLSSTEAFF. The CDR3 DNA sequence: TGTGCCAGCAAGGGACTCTCGAGCACTGAAGCTTTCTTT.

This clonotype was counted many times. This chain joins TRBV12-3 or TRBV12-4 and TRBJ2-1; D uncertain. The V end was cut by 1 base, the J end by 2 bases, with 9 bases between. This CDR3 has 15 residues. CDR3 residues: CASSLDYRPYNEQFF. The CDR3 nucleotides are TGTGCCAGCAGTTTAGACTATCGGCCCTACAATGAGCAGTTCTTC.

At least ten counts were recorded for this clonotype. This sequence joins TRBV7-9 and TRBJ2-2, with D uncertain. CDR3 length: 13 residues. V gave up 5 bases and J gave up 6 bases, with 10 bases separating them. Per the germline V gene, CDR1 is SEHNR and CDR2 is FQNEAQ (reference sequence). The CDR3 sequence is CASSPTAAGELFF. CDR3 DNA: TGTGCCAGCAGCCCGACTGCCGCCGGGGAGCTGTTTTTT.

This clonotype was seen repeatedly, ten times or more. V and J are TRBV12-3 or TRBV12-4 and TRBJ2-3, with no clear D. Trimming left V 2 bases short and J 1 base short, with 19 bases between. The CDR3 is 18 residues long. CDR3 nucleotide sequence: TGTGCCAGCAGTTTACCCTCAGGCGTGACACGACGCACAGATACGCAGTATTTT. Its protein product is CASSLPSGVTRRTDTQYF.

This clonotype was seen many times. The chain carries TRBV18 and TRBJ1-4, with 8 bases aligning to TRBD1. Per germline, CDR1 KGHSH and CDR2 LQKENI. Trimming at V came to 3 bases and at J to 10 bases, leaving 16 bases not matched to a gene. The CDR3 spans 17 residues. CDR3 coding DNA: TGTGCCAGCTCACCCCTAACCCCTCTGACAGGGGACGTAAAACTGTTTTTT. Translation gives CASSPLTPLTGDVKLFF.

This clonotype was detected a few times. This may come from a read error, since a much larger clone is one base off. The DNA of the CDR3 is TGTGCCAGCAGCTTAGTCGGGGACAGGATAGCCAAAAGCATTCAGTACTTC. Its translation: CASSLVGDRIAKSIQYF. The rearrangement links TRBV7-9 to TRBJ2-4, with TRBD1 matching 8 bases. CDR1 SEHNR and CDR2 FQNEAQ come from the germline V gene (reference sequence). This CDR3 is built from 17 residues.

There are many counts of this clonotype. The CDR3: CSASPHRAGNTEAFF. Here the CDR3 DNA reads TGCAGTGCTAGTCCCCATAGGGCGGGGAACACTGAAGCTTTCTTT. J is TRBJ1-1 and V is TRBV20-1, with unresolved D. The CDR3 loop spans 15 amino acids. From germline, CDR1 is DFQATT and CDR2 SNEGSKA (reference sequence). V shed 3 bases and J shed 1 base, with 15 bases lying between them.

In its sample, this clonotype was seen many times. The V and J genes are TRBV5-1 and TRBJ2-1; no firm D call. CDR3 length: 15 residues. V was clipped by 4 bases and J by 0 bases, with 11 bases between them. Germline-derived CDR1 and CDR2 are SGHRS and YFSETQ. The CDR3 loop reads CASSPVPHSYNEQFF. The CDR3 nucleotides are TGCGCCAGCAGCCCGGTACCACACTCCTACAATGAGCAGTTCTTC.

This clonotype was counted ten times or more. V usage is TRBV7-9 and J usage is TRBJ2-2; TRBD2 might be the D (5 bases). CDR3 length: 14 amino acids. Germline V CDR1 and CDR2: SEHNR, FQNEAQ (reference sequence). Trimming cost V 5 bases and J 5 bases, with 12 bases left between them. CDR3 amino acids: CASSPRSGTGELFF. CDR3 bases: TGTGCCAGCAGCCCGCGGTCGGGAACCGGGGAGCTGTTTTTT. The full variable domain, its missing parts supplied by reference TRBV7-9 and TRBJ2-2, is DTGVSQNPRHKITKRGQNVTFRCDPISEHNRLYWYRQTLGQGPEFLTYFQNEAQLEKSRLLSDRFSAERPKGSFSTLEIQRTEQGDSAMYLCASSPRSGTGELFFGEGSRLTVL.

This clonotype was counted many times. CDR3 sequence: CASSQGRYTGELFF. The CDR3 nucleotides read TGTGCCAGCAGCCAGGGGCGATACACCGGGGAGCTGTTTTTT. The rearrangement links TRBV14 to TRBJ2-2, with D possibly TRBD1 on 5 matching bases. Germline V CDR1 and CDR2: SGHDN, FVKESK. The CDR3 runs 14 residues. Trimming left V 3 bases short and J 3 bases short, with 8 bases between.

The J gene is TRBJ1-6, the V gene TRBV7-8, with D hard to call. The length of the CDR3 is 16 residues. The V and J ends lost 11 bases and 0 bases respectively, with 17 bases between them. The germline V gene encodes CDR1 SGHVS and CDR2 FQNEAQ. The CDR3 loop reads CACQVLPGSYNSPLHF. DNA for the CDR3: TGTGCCTGCCAGGTCTTGCCTGGCTCCTATAATTCACCCCTCCACTTT.

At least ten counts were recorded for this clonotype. CDR3 sequence reads: CASSRSGTGGVDTQYF. CDR3 DNA: TGTGCCAGCAGTAGGTCCGGGACAGGGGGCGTAGATACGCAGTATTTT. This chain links TRBV6-5 with TRBJ2-3, with TRBD1 identical over 12 bases. Trimming removed 5 bases from V and 5 bases from J; junction bases left unmatched: 8. There are 16 residues in the CDR3. Germline assignment: CDR1 MNHEY and CDR2 SVGAGI.

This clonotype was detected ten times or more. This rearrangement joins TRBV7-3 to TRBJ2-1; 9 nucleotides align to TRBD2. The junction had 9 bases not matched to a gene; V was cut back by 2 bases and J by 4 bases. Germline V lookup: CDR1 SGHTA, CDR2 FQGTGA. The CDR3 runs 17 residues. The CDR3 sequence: CASSLSTGGGVYNEQFF. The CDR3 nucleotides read TGTGCCAGCAGCTTATCCACGGGCGGGGGGGTTTACAATGAGCAGTTCTTC.

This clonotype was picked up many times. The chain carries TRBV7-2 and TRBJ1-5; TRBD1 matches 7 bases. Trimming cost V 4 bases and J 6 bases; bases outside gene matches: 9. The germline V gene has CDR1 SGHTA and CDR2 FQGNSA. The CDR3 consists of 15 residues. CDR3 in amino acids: CASSSDRAPSQPQHF. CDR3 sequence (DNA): TGTGCCAGCAGCTCCGACAGGGCCCCTAGTCAGCCCCAGCATTTT.

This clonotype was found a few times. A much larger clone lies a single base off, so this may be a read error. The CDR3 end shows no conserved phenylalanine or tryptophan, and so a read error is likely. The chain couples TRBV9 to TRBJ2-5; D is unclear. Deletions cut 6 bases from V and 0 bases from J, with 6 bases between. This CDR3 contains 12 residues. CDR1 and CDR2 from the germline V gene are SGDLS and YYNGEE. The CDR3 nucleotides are TGTGCCAGCACGGCGGACCAAGAGACCCAGTACTCC. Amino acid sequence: CASTADQETQYS.

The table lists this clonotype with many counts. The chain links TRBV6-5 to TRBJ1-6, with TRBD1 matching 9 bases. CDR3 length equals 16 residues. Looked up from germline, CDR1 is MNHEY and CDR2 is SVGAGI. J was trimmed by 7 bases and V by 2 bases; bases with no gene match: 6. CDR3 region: CASSYGTGLGNSPLHF. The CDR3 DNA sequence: TGTGCCAGCAGTTACGGGACAGGGCTCGGGAATTCACCCCTCCACTTT.

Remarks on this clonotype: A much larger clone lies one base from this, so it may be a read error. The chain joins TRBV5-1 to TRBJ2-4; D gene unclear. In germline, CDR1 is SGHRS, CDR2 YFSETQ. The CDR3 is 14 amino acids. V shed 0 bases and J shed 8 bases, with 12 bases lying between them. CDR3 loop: CASSLGGGRDIQYF. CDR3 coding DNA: TGCGCCAGCAGCTTGGGGGGTGGGCGAGACATTCAGTACTTC.

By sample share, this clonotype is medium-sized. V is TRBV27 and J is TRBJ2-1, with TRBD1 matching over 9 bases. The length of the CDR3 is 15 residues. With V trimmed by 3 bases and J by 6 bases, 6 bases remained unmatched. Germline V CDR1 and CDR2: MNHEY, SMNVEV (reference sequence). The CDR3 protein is CASSFLGTGLNEQFF. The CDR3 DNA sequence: TGTGCCAGCAGTTTCCTGGGGACAGGGCTCAATGAGCAGTTCTTC.

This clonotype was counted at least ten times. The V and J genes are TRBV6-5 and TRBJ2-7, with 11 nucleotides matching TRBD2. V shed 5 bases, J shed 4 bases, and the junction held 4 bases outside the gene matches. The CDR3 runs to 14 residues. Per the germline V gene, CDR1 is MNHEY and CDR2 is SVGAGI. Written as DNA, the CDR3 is TGTGCCAGCAGTGGCGGGACTAGCGGATACGAGCAGTACTTC. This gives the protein CASSGGTSGYEQYF.

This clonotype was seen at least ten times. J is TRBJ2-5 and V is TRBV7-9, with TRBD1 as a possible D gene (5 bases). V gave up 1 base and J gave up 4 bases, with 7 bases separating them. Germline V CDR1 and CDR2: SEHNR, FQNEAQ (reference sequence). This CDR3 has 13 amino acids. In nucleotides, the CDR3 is TGTGCCAGCAGCTTAGTCAGGGCAGAGACCCAGTACTTC. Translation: CASSLVRAETQYF.

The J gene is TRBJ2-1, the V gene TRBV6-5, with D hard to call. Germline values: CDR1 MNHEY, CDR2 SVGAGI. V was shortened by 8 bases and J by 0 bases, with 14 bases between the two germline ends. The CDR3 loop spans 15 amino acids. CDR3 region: CASLRTASSYNEQFF. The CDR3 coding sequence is TGTGCCAGCCTCCGGACGGCAAGCTCCTACAATGAGCAGTTCTTC.